This T cell receptor (beta chain) was profiled in a study of CD8 T cells in ankylosing spondylitis. This clonotype was seen repeatedly, ten times or more. The antigen remains undetermined. Findings and limits, study-wide: Relatively rare in peripheral blood, disease-linked clones were also CD8+.

Germline values: CDR1 ENHRY, CDR2 SYGVKD. The CDR3 runs 15 residues. V shed 4 bases and J 5 bases; nucleotides not matched to a gene: 8. TCRdb re-derived calls from the 5' RACE reads in MiXCR, one entry per CDR3 protein. The profile shows about 150,000 distinct CDR3 sequences, around a third of them singletons. The chain uses TRBV10-3 and TRBJ2-7; TRBD1 agrees at 10 bases. Material for sequencing was synovial fluid, either unsorted or a sorted T cell fraction (not recorded which). The sequence derives from a male donor with ankylosing spondylitis. In DNA form, the CDR3 reads TGTGCCATCAGTGGCCGGACAGGGGGAAGCGACGAGCAGTACTTC. This translates into CAISGRTGGSDEQYF.